The entry below describes one TCR beta chain. This clone is medium-sized (0.01 to 0.1%) in its sample. The clone's antigen remains unknown. No quality values exist for individual bases; no much larger clone is one base distant. The data are from a study of technical replicates of blood from a few donors (dated by TCRdb to about 2017). Looking up the germline V gene yields CDR1 WSHSY and CDR2 SAAADI. V is cut by 6 bases and J by 1 base, and the space between the germline ends is 9 bases. From its cysteine to its phenylalanine, the CDR3 spans 13 amino acids. CDR3 DNA is the only sequence kept; it has 39 bases, read in frame from the first base. Library preparation was by the immunoSEQ multiplex PCR assay. TCRdb carries this immuneACCESS record with in-frame sequences only. Its versions omit some clonotypes, under half of them owing to an unresolved V gene in the studies checked, with the rest unexplained. This sample has just over 15,000 clones in its table, and approximately 80% of those were observed once. Roughly an eighth of the sample lies in the top ten.

Sequencing input: PBMCs. The V and J segments used are TRBV10-2 and TRBJ1-1; D gene: possibly TRBD1, on 5 matching bases. The TCR comes from a human donor in good health. CDR3 loop: CASRQAPNTEAFF. The DNA is TGCGCCAGCAGACAGGCCCCGAACACTGAAGCTTTCTTT.